Listed here are 9 T cell receptor beta chains from one sample, sequenced in a study of blood T cell repertoires in COVID-19. TCRdb's copy holds only in-frame clones and misses some; the assay was immunoSEQ multiplex PCR. The sample consists of about 250,000 clones, 88% of them appearing once. The sequenced material came from PBMCs or T cells enriched from blood (not recorded which). The receptor source for this set is a woman in her forties or fifties who had recovered from COVID-19.

V usage is TRBV2 and J usage is TRBJ2-2; 8 bases match TRBD1. The CDR3 totals 16 residues. CDR1 and CDR2 from the germline V gene are SNHLY and FYNNEI. Unmatched junction bases numbered 9, after V lost 5 bases and J lost 4 bases. The CDR3 bases are TGTGCCAGCAGTAAACCTTTGACAGGGGCCACCGGGGAGCTGTTTTTT. Translated, it gives CASSKPLTGATGELFF. The variable domain in full, completed from reference TRBV2 and TRBJ2-2, reads EPEVTQTPSHQVTQMGQEVILRCVPISNHLYFYWYRQILGQKVEFLVSFYNNEISEKSEIFDDQFSVERPDGSNFTLKIRSTKLEDSAMYFCASSKPLTGATGELFFGEGSRLTVL.

This clone was detected once. The rearrangement uses TRBV6-5 and TRBJ1-2, with a weak D call TRBD1 (5 bases). Germline V gene data show CDR1 as MNHEY and CDR2 as SVGAGI. The CDR3 has 13 residues. Between the trimmed V and J ends, which lost 7 bases and 3 bases, there was a span of 12 bases. The CDR3 sequence is CASTDGGDYGYTF. CDR3 coding DNA: TGTGCCAGCACGGACGGGGGGGACTATGGCTACACCTTC.

This clone is a singleton in its sample. The chain has TRBV5-6 and TRBJ2-1, with 7 bases lining up with TRBD1. The germline V gene has CDR1 SGHDT and CDR2 YYEEEE. This CDR3 region has 15 residues. V lost 2 bases, J lost 7 bases, and 9 bases stayed unmatched. The CDR3 DNA is TGTGCCAGCAGCTTTGTGACAGGGTTTTTGAATGAGCAGTTCTTC. Protein sequence: CASSFVTGFLNEQFF.

The J gene is TRBJ1-1, the V gene TRBV5-6; D is unresolved. The V gene lost 0 bases and the J gene lost 4 bases, with 7 bases spanning the gap. Germline values: CDR1 SGHDT, CDR2 YYEEEE. The CDR3 runs to 13 residues. The CDR3 DNA follows: TGTGCCAGCAGCTTGGTGTTGGCCACTGAAGCTTTCTTT. It translates to CASSLVLATEAFF. The whole variable domain, remainder taken from reference TRBV5-6 and TRBJ1-1, is DAGVTQSPTHLIKTRGQQVTLRCSPKSGHDTVSWYQQALGQGPQFIFQYYEEEERQRGNFPDRFSGHQFPNYSSELNVNALLLGDSALYLCASSLVLATEAFFGQGTRLTVV.

This chain joins TRBV11-2 and TRBJ2-3; D is unclear. Germline values: CDR1 SGHAT, CDR2 FQNNGV. Trimming left V 6 bases short and J 0 bases short, with 10 bases between. The CDR3 covers 14 residues. The CDR3 DNA sequence: TGTGCCAGCAGTCCTCGGCGGAGCACAGATACGCAGTATTTT. The encoded protein is CASSPRRSTDTQYF.

The CDR3 sequence is CASSSGQPTVEQFF. In DNA, the CDR3 is TGCGCCAGCAGCTCGGGACAACCTACAGTTGAGCAGTTCTTC. The V and J genes are TRBV5-1 and TRBJ2-1; D may be TRBD1 (6 bases). This CDR3 is 14 amino acids long. The germline gives CDR1 SGHRS, CDR2 YFSETQ. The V end was cut by 3 bases, the J end by 9 bases, with 16 bases between.

V usage is TRBV4-2 and J usage is TRBJ2-1; TRBD1 matches at 7 bases. Losses at the gene ends were 1 base for V and 6 bases for J; bases not matched to a gene: 6. The germline V gene encodes CDR1 LGHNA and CDR2 YNFKEQ. The CDR3 has 15 amino acids. The CDR3 loop is CASSQGLGGINEQFF. DNA of the CDR3: TGTGCCAGCAGCCAAGGTTTAGGGGGCATCAATGAGCAGTTCTTC.

The genes are TRBV6-2 or TRBV6-3 and TRBJ2-7, with 13 bases aligning to TRBD2. The CDR3 totals 15 residues. Germline loops: CDR1 MNHEY, CDR2 SVGEGT. J lost 4 bases, V lost 5 bases, and 5 bases had no gene match. CDR3: CASSLGLAGSYEQYF. CDR3 coding DNA: TGTGCCAGCAGTCTGGGACTAGCGGGAAGTTACGAGCAGTACTTC.

Here the CDR3 reads CASRDIQGANQPQHF. CDR3 DNA sequence: TGTGCCAGCAGGGACATACAGGGGGCCAATCAGCCCCAGCATTTT. This chain connects TRBV6-5 to TRBJ1-5, with 9 bases lining up with TRBD1. The germline V gene has CDR1 MNHEY and CDR2 SVGAGI. V trimming: 6 bases; J trimming: 3 bases; junction bases outside the gene matches: 6. This CDR3 comprises 15 residues.